These T cell receptor beta chains were read from a single sample in a study of cytomegalovirus exposure and HLA in healthy donors. Libraries were prepared by immunoSEQ multiplex PCR; TCRdb keeps only in-frame clonotypes and omits some of them. The sample consists of around 160,000 clones, almost 80% of them appearing once. The sequencing sample was made of PBMCs. The receptors originated from a middle-aged woman in good health and CMV-seropositive. The CDR3 runs from the conserved cysteine through the conserved F or W. D genes are given only for firm matches. Clone size is given for some rows only: seen once, a few or many times, or a class if the clone is expanded.

TRBJ2-3 15 TRBD2 - TRBV9 TGTGCCAGCAGCGTCTTAGCGGGGTTCACAGATACGCAGTATTTT CASSVLAGFTDTQYF
TRBJ1-5 13 - - TRBV11-2 TGTGACAGCAGCTTAGCCCCTTATCAGCCCCAGCATTTT CDSSLAPYQPQHF
TRBJ2-3 15 TRBD2 once TRBV4-2 TGTGCCAGCAGCCCCGGACTAGCGGGGGGGGATACGCAGTATTTT CASSPGLAGGDTQYF
TRBJ1-2 12 TRBD1 - TRBV6-5 TGTGCCAGCAGGGACAGGGTGCGGGGCTACACCTTC CASRDRVRGYTF
TRBJ2-5 15 - - TRBV1 TGCACCAGCAGCCACGGACTAGCGGGGGAAGAGACCCAGTACTTC CTSSHGLAGEETQYF
TRBJ1-6 13 - - TRBV29-1 TGCAGCGTTCTAAGCTCCTATAATTCACCCCTCCACTTT CSVLSSYNSPLHF
TRBJ2-3 15 TRBD2 few TRBV6-5 TGTGCCAGCAGGGATCTGGGCGGGAGATTAGATACGCAGTATTTT CASRDLGGRLDTQYF
TRBJ2-1 18 TRBD2 - TRBV23-1 TGCGCCAGCAGTCAATCTTTCAGCGGGGGGGCGTCTTACAATGAGCAGTTCTTC CASSQSFSGGASYNEQFF
TRBJ1-2 13 - few TRBV2 TGTGCCAGCAGCAACAGGGTTGGCTATGGCTACACCTTC CASSNRVGYGYTF
TRBJ1-1 14 - - TRBV14 TGTGCCAGCAGCCATTCTTCCAAGAGCACTGAAGCTTTCTTT CASSHSSKSTEAFF
TRBJ2-3 14 TRBD2 - TRBV19 TGTGCCAGTAGTATTGGACTAGCGGGGGATACGCAGTATTTT CASSIGLAGDTQYF
TRBJ1-2 11 - - TRBV20-1 TGCAGTGCCACAGGCTATTATGGCTACACCTTC CSATGYYGYTF
TRBJ2-7 13 - once TRBV5-6 TGTGCCAGCAGCTCTTGGACAGTCTCCGAGCAGTACTTC CASSSWTVSEQYF
TRBJ2-2 15 - - TRBV6-6 TGTGCCAGCAGCCGGACAGCTCCGAACACCGGGGAGCTGTTTTTT CASSRTAPNTGELFF
TRBJ1-3 15 - - TRBV2 TGTGCCAGCAGGGACAGAACTGGGTACGGAAACACCATATATTTT CASRDRTGYGNTIYF
TRBJ2-5 14 - - TRBV6-5 TGTGCCAGCACCCAGCCCGGGATGCAAGAGACCCAGTACTTC CASTQPGMQETQYF
TRBJ1-3 13 - - TRBV10-3 TGTGGATTTAAGGAGGGGCCTGGAAACACCATATATTTT CGFKEGPGNTIYF
TRBJ2-5 11 - few TRBV19 TGTGCCAGTGGGGAGTGGGAGACCCAGTACTTC CASGEWETQYF
TRBJ2-7 14 - - TRBV4-1 TGCGCCAGCAGCCAAGGAACAGGGACCTACGAGCAGTACTTC CASSQGTGTYEQYF
TRBJ1-2 14 TRBD1 - TRBV11-2 TGTGCCAGCAGCCGGACGGGACAGGACTATGGCTACACCTTC CASSRTGQDYGYTF
TRBJ2-5 17 TRBD1 once TRBV7-2 TGTGCCAGCAGCTTATGGGGCCCAACAGGGGGCGAAGAGACCCAGTACTTC CASSLWGPTGGEETQYF
TRBJ1-4 15 TRBD1 - TRBV6-5 TGTGCCAGCAGTTACACCACAGGGGGCGATGAAAAACTGTTTTTT CASSYTTGGDEKLFF
TRBJ1-3 15 - - TRBV5-1 TGCGCCAGCAGTTCGGATGCGGGCTCTGGAAACACCATATATTTT CASSSDAGSGNTIYF
TRBJ1-3 15 - - TRBV11-2 TGTGCCAGCAGCCCTAACACAGGCCCTGGAAACACCATATATTTT CASSPNTGPGNTIYF
TRBJ2-7 15 TRBD1 - TRBV19 TGTGCCAGTAGTACCCGGGGACAGGGAGACTACGAGCAGTACTTC CASSTRGQGDYEQYF
TRBJ1-2 17 - - TRBV27 TGTGCCAGCACCCCAATCCATCCAGGGCAGGCGAACTATGGCTACACCTTC CASTPIHPGQANYGYTF
TRBJ2-1 14 TRBD1 - TRBV5-1 TGCGCCAGCAGCTCCGGACAGGGGGCTTATGAGCAGTTCTTC CASSSGQGAYEQFF
TRBJ1-1 13 - - TRBV9 TGTGCCAGCAGCCCAAACACCAACACTGAAGCTTTCTTT CASSPNTNTEAFF
TRBJ1-2 15 TRBD1 - TRBV2 TGTGCCACCTCACCCCGGGACAGGGGTGGCGATGGCTACACCTTC CATSPRDRGGDGYTF
TRBJ1-1 15 TRBD1 few TRBV19 TGTGCCAGTAGTCCCCAGACAGGGCTGAACACTGAAGCTTTCTTT CASSPQTGLNTEAFF
TRBJ2-1 16 - - TRBV19 TGTGCCAGTAGTACGTCCGGGACTCAATGGCTGAATGAGCAGTTCTTC CASSTSGTQWLNEQFF
TRBJ2-1 15 TRBD2 - TRBV19 TGTGCCAGTAGTATAGAGGGGGGGGTTTACAATGAGCAGTTCTTC CASSIEGGVYNEQFF
TRBJ1-4 13 - - TRBV21-1 TGTGCCAGCTCACTAGCAACTAATGAAAAACTGTTTTTT CASSLATNEKLFF
TRBJ1-2 15 - - TRBV9 TGTGCCAGCAGCGTGGGGGCAGGGGTCGGATATGGCTACACCTTC CASSVGAGVGYGYTF
TRBJ1-1 14 TRBD1 - TRBV2 TGTGCCAGCAGTGACCAGGGGGGGAACACTGAAGCTTTCTTT CASSDQGGNTEAFF
TRBJ2-7 14 - - TRBV28 TGTGCCAGCAGAGCCGAGACAGGCTCCTACGAGCAGTACTTC CASRAETGSYEQYF
TRBJ1-1 14 - - TRBV30 TGTGCCTGGAGCGCCGTTGGAGCGAACACTGAAGCTTTCTTT CAWSAVGANTEAFF
TRBJ1-2 15 TRBD1 - TRBV6-5 TGTGCCAGCACCCAAGGAGGGACAGGGGGGTATGGCTACACCTTC CASTQGGTGGYGYTF
TRBJ1-2 13 - - TRBV19 TGTGCCAGTAGCCTCCAGGGGTCCCCCGGCTACACCTTC CASSLQGSPGYTF
TRBJ2-7 14 TRBD2 - TRBV6-5 TGTGCCAGCAGGCGTACGGCCGGGGGGGGCGAGCAGTACTTC CASRRTAGGGEQYF
TRBJ1-1 14 - - TRBV7-9 TGTGCCAGCAGCCTGCCTGAGGGTCGCACTGAAGCTTTCTTT CASSLPEGRTEAFF